Described below is a single T cell receptor beta chain sequence and its context. Its antigen specificity is not known. Base qualities are missing; no much larger clone stands one base away. Using the deep immunoSEQ assay, TCR CDR3 regions were amplified from genomic DNA by multiplex PCR. Extracted genomic DNA from each cell subset was spread evenly across all wells of several immunoSEQ 96-well plates, with each plate serving as a replicate. For sorted subsets, approximately 200 ng of genomic DNA, equivalent to around 30,000 T cell genomes, went into each replicate PCR. Purified libraries were quantified with a Qubit 3.0 fluorometer, sized on a Bioanalyzer 2100, and re-quantified with the KAPA Library Quantification kit. Each immunoSEQ 96-well plate was sequenced on its own single-read 150-cycle Illumina NextSeq 550 flow cell. Concerning the study's data processing: Because the immunoSEQ output held only junctional sequences and lacked quality scores, the filtering could not match the filtering applied to full-length reads. To assign V/J genes and CDR3, sequences were annotated against IMGT germline references using PyIR, a Python wrapper for IgBLAST v1.9. Reads were removed for weak V/J assignments (E-value above 1e-6), missing CDR3, stop codons, out-of-frame junctions, or ambiguous translated residues. V3J clonotypes were defined as sequences sharing the same inferred V gene, J gene, and CDR3 amino acid sequence. The percentage overlap between two repertoires was calculated by dividing the number of shared unique clonotypes by the size of the smaller repertoire. Richness of each repertoire was evaluated using RTK rarefaction, the Chao1 estimator, and Recon v2.1 estimates of unobserved clonotypes. Generation probabilities were computed with OLGA for all TCRbeta clonotypes obtained by the gDNA method from a handful of donors. TCRdb took this table from immuneACCESS and kept in-frame rearrangements with V and J called. Such tables lack part of the clones; where checked against another copy, unresolved V genes explain under half of the gap, and the rest is unexplained. That table is the source of V, J and clone size, and D and trimming were worked out from the DNA. For this sample there are more than 550,000 clones; about 90% appear just once. The ten largest clonotypes hold roughly 36% of the sample.

This specimen belongs to a study of shared clonotypes between healthy human individuals (dated by TCRdb to 2020 to 2022). Broadly, across the study: The cohort included a few men and a couple of women between 18 and 49 years of age. For each donor, CD4 naive and CD4 memory were each run on three plates, CD8 naive on two plates, and CD8 memory on one plate. To estimate repertoire size and how much clonotype sharing occurs between individuals, the study deeply sequenced the blood TCR repertoires of several healthy adults. Libraries were prepared and TCR repertoires were sequenced by different laboratories using diverse techniques, in order to increase sequencing depth and limit assay-specific biases. Between about 0.85 and 8.9 billion PBMCs per donor were obtained by leukapheresis. Study-level results and caveats: Approximately 5% of naive CD4, around 3.6% of naive CD8, around 2.3% of memory CD4, and 0.35% to 0.5% of memory CD8 clonotypes were shared across several donors. Pairwise subsampling indicated that sequencing depth was expected to affect the degree of clonotype sharing among donors. Incomplete sequencing was indicated by rarefaction of sorted-subset datasets, despite the large sequencing depth. Naive subsets generally had larger estimated clonotype richness than memory subsets. Sampling was restricted to blood, and TCR repertoires in tissues likely differ from the TCR repertoires found in blood. The small number of donors limited the genetic and exposure-history diversity represented. Higher generation probabilities were observed for clonotypes shared by all four sorted-subset donors than for non-shared clonotypes.

Donors were healthy HIV-negative adults with no recently reported acute infections or vaccinations. Every donor was a Caucasian adult residing in Nashville, Tennessee, USA. CD8 memory samples combined magnetically selected CD45RO+ cells with CCR7-negative CD45RA+ effector memory (TemRA) cells. Blood was obtained by leukapheresis, after which PBMCs were separated by Ficoll-Histopaque density gradient centrifugation and cryopreserved in liquid nitrogen vapor phase. Analytical flow cytometry was used to check the purity and quantity of every magnetically sorted T cell population. From each sorted fraction, genomic DNA was isolated and quantified by UV absorbance on a Nanodrop 2000c. The germline V gene gives CDR1 as SGHRS and CDR2 as YFSETQ. The cysteine opens and the phenylalanine closes a CDR3 of 17 amino acids. Kept here is only the CDR3 DNA, which spans 51 bases and is read in frame from base 1. Trimmed from V: 4 bases; trimmed from J: 6 bases; junction bases lacking a gene match: 7.

The receptor was derived from a young man in good health. Some clones in this sample may be carry-over from other donors' samples. Recombination joined TRBV5-1 with TRBJ2-1; 16 middle bases align to TRBD2. Material: memory CD8+ T cells from PBMCs. The cell subset or site label corresponds to: CD45RO+ cells pooled with CCR7-negative TemRA cells. The nucleotide sequence reads TGCGCCAGCAGCGAGGGACTAGCGGGAGGGCTGGGCAATGAGCAGTTCTTC. This yields the protein CASSEGLAGGLGNEQFF.